These 11 T cell receptor beta chains came from one sample sequenced in a study of cytomegalovirus exposure and HLA in healthy donors. The PCR was carried out with 60 Vbeta primers and 13 Jbeta primers. Produced via immunoSEQ multiplex PCR; TCRdb's table is partial and in-frame only. The table shows over 60,000 clones, with around 80% occurring only once. The sequencing input was PBMCs. These receptors were taken from a woman aged 25-40 years in good health and CMV-seropositive.

This clone has only a few counts. The chain carries TRBV2 and TRBJ1-4; 7 nucleotides align to TRBD1. Germline values: CDR1 SNHLY, CDR2 FYNNEI. V shed 5 bases, J shed 8 bases, and the junction held 11 bases outside the gene matches. The CDR3 is 15 residues long. The CDR3 nucleotides read TGTGCCAGCAGTCATCCGGGACAGCCTACAGAAAAACTGTTTTTT. As protein: CASSHPGQPTEKLFF.

This chain uses TRBV5-1 with TRBJ1-4; the D gene is possibly TRBD1 (6 bases). Germline CDR1 is SGHRS and CDR2 is YFSETQ. Trimming shortened V by 0 bases and J by 6 bases, and 12 bases separated the two germline ends. The CDR3 has 15 amino acids. CDR3 amino acids: CASSLAGRGDEKLFF. The CDR3 DNA reads TGCGCCAGCAGCTTGGCCGGCAGGGGAGATGAAAAACTGTTTTTT.

V usage is TRBV6-5 and J usage is TRBJ2-2, with D possibly being TRBD2 (6 bases). CDR1 is MNHEY, CDR2 SVGAGI, per germline. The CDR3 is made up of 15 amino acids. The V end was cut by 6 bases, the J end by 5 bases, with 16 bases between. DNA of the CDR3: TGTGCCAGCAGGCGGTCGGGGGTGGTTACCGGGGAGCTGTTTTTT. Its translation: CASRRSGVVTGELFF.

This sequence joins TRBV10-3 and TRBJ2-1; 7 nucleotides match TRBD1. CDR1 and CDR2 (germline): ENHRY, SYGVKD. V lost 6 bases and J lost 5; bases outside the gene matches: 13. The CDR3 loop spans 16 amino acids. CDR3 amino acids: CAIRGGSGTADNEQFF. CDR3 sequence (DNA): TGTGCCATCAGAGGGGGTTCCGGGACAGCAGACAATGAGCAGTTCTTC.

This clone came up once. The chain links TRBV7-6 to TRBJ1-4; TRBD1 is a possible D gene (6 bases). The germline gives CDR1 SGHVS, CDR2 FNYEAQ. This CDR3 has 16 amino acids. Trimming shortened V by 1 base and J by 7 bases, and 16 bases separated the two germline ends. This chain's CDR3 is CASSLERVGGSEKLFF. In DNA form, the CDR3 reads TGTGCCAGCAGCTTAGAACGGGTAGGGGGAAGTGAAAAACTGTTTTTT.

V is TRBV18 and J is TRBJ2-3; D possibly corresponds to TRBD1 (5 bases). The V end was cut by 4 bases, the J end by 0 bases, with 11 bases between. This CDR3 comprises 15 residues. Germline V gives CDR1 KGHSH, CDR2 LQKENI. This CDR3 is CASSRGPVSTDTQYF. CDR3 sequence (DNA): TGTGCCAGCTCACGGGGCCCGGTTAGCACAGATACGCAGTATTTT.

V usage is TRBV28 and J usage is TRBJ1-5; D unresolved. Trimming left V 3 bases short and J 0 bases short, with 9 bases between. This CDR3 contains 15 residues. Per the germline V gene, CDR1 is MDHEN and CDR2 is SYDVKM. Written as DNA, the CDR3 is TGTGCCAGCAGTTTTAGTAGTTATAGCAATCAGCCCCAGCATTTT. Translated: CASSFSSYSNQPQHF.

This clone was observed a few times. This rearrangement joins TRBV6-1 to TRBJ2-7; tentatively, D is TRBD2 (5 bases). Trimming took off 5 bases at V and 2 bases at J, with 10 bases between the two ends. This CDR3 comprises 13 residues. CDR1 and CDR2 (germline): MNHNS, SASEGT. The CDR3 loop reads CASSLWGAYEQYF. In DNA form, the CDR3 reads TGTGCCAGCAGTCTCTGGGGAGCCTACGAGCAGTACTTC.

This chain connects TRBV27 to TRBJ2-2; TRBD2 agrees at 7 bases. Germline trimming cut 2 bases from V and 6 bases from J; bases unmatched to any gene: 6. In germline, CDR1 is MNHEY, CDR2 SMNVEV (reference sequence). The CDR3 loop spans 15 amino acids. The CDR3 DNA reads as TGTGCCAGCAGTTTAACGAAGGGAGGGGCCGGGGAGCTGTTTTTT. Its translation: CASSLTKGGAGELFF.

The chain couples TRBV5-4 to TRBJ1-2; D possibly corresponds to TRBD1 (5 bases). CDR1 and CDR2 from the germline V gene are SGHNT and YYREEE (reference sequence). V gave up 3 bases and J gave up 1 base, with 7 bases separating them. The CDR3 length is 13 residues. The CDR3 DNA sequence: TGTGCCAGCAGCTCCCAGGGTAACTATGGCTACACCTTC. Translating it yields CASSSQGNYGYTF.

In this sample, this clone turned up once. The J gene is TRBJ2-7, the V gene TRBV7-2; TRBD1 agrees at 10 bases. This CDR3 spans 17 amino acids. Germline V gene sequence: CDR1 SGHTA, CDR2 FQGNSA. The J segment lost 6 bases and the V segment lost 0 bases, leaving 11 bases of the junction unmatched. CDR3: CASSLAGAGTGVGEQYF. The CDR3 nucleotides read TGTGCCAGCAGCTTAGCGGGGGCCGGGACAGGGGTGGGCGAGCAGTACTTC.